This T cell receptor beta chain was sequenced during a study of blood T cell repertoires in COVID-19. Whole-study context: The United States, Italy and Spain supplied acute and convalescent COVID-19 samples. T cells, B-cell-depleted T cells, or PBMCs supplied cDNA or gDNA.

Authors' analysis steps: Researchers report that nucleated cell counts were estimated from reference gene primer amplification. Generated by immunoSEQ multiplex PCR, the TCRdb table keeps only in-frame clones and is missing some. The D gene and trimming were derived from the DNA, and the V and J assignments and clone size from that table. The data show 100,000 to 150,000 clones, about 89% seen once. CDR1 and CDR2 from the germline V gene are SGHRS and YFSETQ. This CDR3 region has 12 residues. The V and J ends lost 4 bases and 4 bases, in that order; junction bases with no gene match: 1. The Seattle site enrolled patients during active infection and followed them longitudinally.

Sequences were obtained from peripheral blood. The clonotype was recovered from a man aged 55-75 years with COVID-19, enrolled during active disease. The V and J genes are TRBV5-1 and TRBJ1-2, with 7 bases lining up with TRBD1. Here the CDR3 reads CASSRDSYGYTF. DNA for the CDR3: TGCGCCAGCAGCCGGGACAGCTATGGCTACACCTTC. Full variable domain (remainder filled in from reference TRBV5-1 and TRBJ1-2): KAGVTQTPRYLIKTRGQQVTLSCSPISGHRSVSWYQQTPGQGLQFLFEYFSETQRNKGNFPGRFSGRQFSNSRSEMNVSTLELGDSALYLCASSRDSYGYTFGSGTRLTVV.